A single sample gave rise to the 30 T cell receptor beta chains below, sequenced in a study of Graves' ophthalmopathy and Graves' hyperthyroidism. TCR beta CDR3 regions were amplified from RNA transcripts. Scientists carried out first-round RT-PCR using HTBI primers and then a second-round multiplex PCR. TCRdb analysed the multiplex PCR reads with MiXCR anew, one entry per CDR3 protein. The sample yields a few hundred thousand distinct CDR3 sequences, about two fifths seen once. Sequencing was carried out using peripheral blood or thyroid tissue (not recorded which). The source of these receptors is an adult man with Graves' hyperthyroidism.

This clonotype was counted ten times or more. The chain links TRBV7-9 to TRBJ1-2, with D tentatively TRBD1 (5 bases). This CDR3 is built from 14 residues. Germline V gene sequence: CDR1 SEHNR, CDR2 FQNEAQ (reference sequence). Trimming took off 3 bases at V and 1 base at J, with 9 bases between the two ends. CDR3 sequence (DNA): TGTGCCAGCAGCTTGCCAGACAGTAACTATGGCTACACCTTC. Residues: CASSLPDSNYGYTF.

In its sample, this clonotype was seen many times. CDR3: CASSSWAGELEQYF. The CDR3, as DNA: TGTGCCAGCAGTTCTTGGGCGGGAGAACTCGAGCAGTACTTC. The chain carries TRBV13 and TRBJ2-7; TRBD2 matches at 7 bases. V trimming: 6 bases; J trimming: 6 bases; junction bases outside the gene matches: 11. CDR1 and CDR2 (germline): PRHDT, FYEKMQ (reference sequence). CDR3 length: 14 amino acids.

This clonotype was observed at least ten times. V gene TRBV12-3 or TRBV12-4 combines with J gene TRBJ2-7; 8 bases match TRBD1. V dropped 6 bases and J dropped 2; count of bases not matched to a gene: 12. The length of the CDR3 is 16 residues. The CDR3 loop is CASSFDPGTGAYEQYF. CDR3 bases: TGTGCCAGCAGCTTCGATCCCGGGACAGGTGCCTACGAGCAGTACTTC.

This clonotype appeared many times. The chain carries TRBV24-1 and TRBJ2-5; 10 nucleotides align to TRBD2. Trimming removed 3 bases from V and 5 bases from J; junction bases left unmatched: 8. Germline V lookup: CDR1 KGHDR, CDR2 SFDVKD. The length of the CDR3 is 16 residues. The CDR3, as DNA: TGTGCCACCAGTGATCCCTTAGCGGGAGGAGGCGAGACCCAGTACTTC. Translating gives CATSDPLAGGGETQYF.

About this clonotype: A much larger clonotype is one base distant, so this may be a read error. The chain links TRBV7-9 to TRBJ2-2; D gene ambiguous. The CDR3 is 15 residues long. Trimming left V 2 bases short and J 6 bases short, with 13 bases between. The germline V gene has CDR1 SEHNR and CDR2 FQNEAQ (reference sequence). CDR3 region: CASSLRETRPGELFF. CDR3 nucleotide sequence: TGTGCCAGCAGCTTACGCGAAACACGTCCCGGGGAGCTGTTTTTT.

This clonotype came up many times. The genes are TRBV6-1 and TRBJ1-1; tentatively, D is TRBD1 (5 bases). The V end lost 0 bases, the J end lost 8 bases, and 10 bases lay between the germline ends. Germline lookup yields CDR1 MNHNS and CDR2 SASEGT. The CDR3 has 13 residues. CDR3: CASSEARDREAFF. DNA for the CDR3: TGTGCCAGCAGTGAAGCCCGAGACAGAGAAGCTTTCTTT.

This clonotype was counted ten times or more. This chain connects TRBV12-3 or TRBV12-4 to TRBJ1-6; no clear D. V lost 6 bases and J 4 bases, leaving 10 bases between the germline ends. The CDR3 sequence is 14 residues long. The CDR3 region is CASRRESYNSPLHF. In DNA, the CDR3 is TGTGCCAGCAGACGAGAGAGTTATAATTCACCCCTCCACTTT.

The rearrangement links TRBV10-1 to TRBJ2-3; 10 positions match TRBD2. Germline trimming cut 3 bases from V and 9 bases from J; bases unmatched to any gene: 6. The CDR3 extends over 14 amino acids. Germline V gene sequence: CDR1 WNHNN, CDR2 SYGVQD (reference sequence). Here the CDR3 DNA reads TGCGCCAGCAGTGAATCTAGCGGGGGTTCAACGCAGTATTTT. Protein sequence: CASSESSGGSTQYF.

This clonotype occurred many times. The chain uses TRBV7-9 and TRBJ1-2, with D hard to call. The CDR3 runs 13 residues. V dropped 3 bases and J dropped 0 bases, with 5 bases sitting between them. The germline CDR1 and CDR2 sequences are SEHNR and FQNEAQ (reference sequence). The CDR3 protein is CASSFLANYGYTF. CDR3 in DNA: TGTGCCAGCAGCTTTCTAGCTAACTATGGCTACACCTTC.

This clonotype was seen more than once but under ten times. This chain connects TRBV9 to TRBJ1-2, with 8 bases matching TRBD1. J lost 3 bases, V lost 8 bases, and 12 bases had no gene match. CDR1 and CDR2 from the germline V gene are SGDLS and YYNGEE. This CDR3 has 15 amino acids. The CDR3 DNA is TGTGCCAGTACCCCCACAGGGGGAGTCGACTATGGCTACACCTTC. Translated: CASTPTGGVDYGYTF. Using reference TRBV9 and TRBJ1-2 for the parts outside the CDR3, the full variable domain is DSGVTQTPKHLITATGQRVTLRCSPRSGDLSVYWYQQSLDQGLQFLIQYYNGEERAKGNILERFSAQQFPDLHSELNLSSLELGDSALYFCASTPTGGVDYGYTFGSGTRLTVV.

For the CDR3, the DNA is TGTGCCAGCAGCCTCGGGGGGGCTAGGCAGCCCCAGCATTTT. Protein: CASSLGGARQPQHF. V is TRBV6-1 and J is TRBJ1-5; TRBD1 might be the D (6 bases). The CDR3 runs to 14 residues. Trimming removed 6 bases from V and 7 bases from J, with 16 bases in between. Per the germline V gene, CDR1 is MNHNS and CDR2 is SASEGT.

This clonotype was recorded once. Just one base apart from a much larger clone, this may be a read error. The rearrangement uses TRBV20-1 and TRBJ1-4; D is perhaps TRBD1 (5 bases). Germline CDR1 is DFQATT and CDR2 is SNEGSKA (reference sequence). The CDR3 contains 13 residues. The CDR3 nucleotides read TGCGGTGCAGGACGGGGCTCTAATGAAAAACTGTTTTTT. As protein: CGAGRGSNEKLFF.

The chain combines TRBV15 with TRBJ1-5; the D is unclear. With 8 bases removed from V and 5 bases from J, the gap between germline ends came to 10 bases. CDR3 length equals 12 residues. The germline V gene has CDR1 LNHNV and CDR2 YYDKDF (reference sequence). CDR3 sequence: CATGLGYQPQHF. CDR3 nucleotide sequence: TGTGCCACCGGCCTGGGATATCAGCCCCAGCATTTT.

In its sample, this clonotype was seen many times. The chain joins TRBV19 to TRBJ1-1; perhaps TRBD1 as D (5 bases). CDR1 is LNHDA, CDR2 SQIVND, per germline (reference sequence). This CDR3 has 13 residues. V was pared by 5 bases and J by 3 bases, with 10 bases between. CDR3 nucleotide sequence: TGTGCCAGTAGTCCAGGGTGGGACACTGAAGCTTTCTTT. Protein: CASSPGWDTEAFF.

As regards this clonotype: This may be a read error: a much more frequent sequence differs by one nucleotide. The chain recombines TRBV29-1 with TRBJ1-3, with D possibly being TRBD1 (6 bases). The CDR3 length is 16 residues. CDR1 is SQVTM, CDR2 ANQGSEA, per germline. V gave up 2 bases and J gave up 1 base, with 15 bases separating them. The CDR3 region has the DNA TGCAGCGTTGAAACTTGGGGCAGGGGTTCTGGAAACACCATATATTTT. It encodes CSVETWGRGSGNTIYF.

The chain recombines TRBV7-9 with TRBJ1-2; 11 bases are shared with TRBD1. The V gene's germline CDR1 is SEHNR and CDR2 FQNEAQ (reference sequence). V lost 3 bases to trimming and J lost 5 bases; unmatched junction nucleotides: 14. The CDR3 has 18 residues. The CDR3 loop is CASSFRDRGDYEQYGYTF. The CDR3 DNA follows: TGTGCCAGCAGCTTCCGGGACAGGGGGGACTACGAGCAGTATGGCTACACCTTC.

V usage is TRBV6-5 and J usage is TRBJ1-1; D is ambiguous. This CDR3 has 13 residues. Germline assignment: CDR1 MNHEY and CDR2 SVGAGI. The V end lost 6 bases, the J end lost 5 bases, and 13 bases lay between the germline ends. CDR3 in amino acids: CASSPTKRTEAFF. The CDR3 nucleotides are TGTGCCAGCAGCCCTACCAAGAGGACTGAAGCTTTCTTT.

This clonotype was counted between two and nine times. The V and J genes are TRBV11-2 and TRBJ2-6; D is undetermined. With 4 bases removed from V and 1 base from J, the gap between germline ends came to 14 bases. Germline values: CDR1 SGHAT, CDR2 FQNNGV. The CDR3 totals 17 residues. The CDR3 sequence: CASSYYGRFSGANVLTF. For the CDR3, the DNA is TGTGCCAGCAGCTACTACGGGCGTTTTTCTGGGGCCAACGTCCTGACTTTC.

This clonotype was found many times. The V gene is TRBV7-9, the J gene TRBJ1-4, with a weak D call TRBD1 (6 bases). Trimming shortened V by 0 bases and J by 5 bases, and 16 bases separated the two germline ends. CDR1 is SEHNR, CDR2 FQNEAQ, per germline (reference sequence). The CDR3 spans 17 residues. CDR3 DNA: TGTGCCAGCAGCTTAGCTCCCGTAGGGGGGTACAATGAAAAACTGTTTTTT. It is translated as CASSLAPVGGYNEKLFF.

This rearrangement joins TRBV6-1 to TRBJ1-1; 8 bases are shared with TRBD1. The J segment lost 0 bases and the V segment lost 11 bases, leaving 20 bases of the junction unmatched. Germline loops: CDR1 MNHNS, CDR2 SASEGT. CDR3 length: 18 residues. This CDR3 is CAALQGQGASWVNTEAFF. CDR3 bases: TGTGCCGCCCTTCAGGGTCAGGGGGCAAGTTGGGTGAACACTGAAGCTTTCTTT.

This clonotype was recorded a few times. The chain combines TRBV16 with TRBJ1-6, with D perhaps matching TRBD1 (6 bases). Germline-derived CDR1 and CDR2 are KGHSY and FQNENV. Trimming stripped 4 bases from V and 4 bases from J, with 11 bases between. The CDR3 is 15 amino acids. As DNA, the CDR3 is TGTGCCAGCAGCCGCAGCAGGGGATATAATTCACCCCTCCACTTT. Its protein is CASSRSRGYNSPLHF.

The genes are TRBV10-3 and TRBJ1-1, with 7 bases that match TRBD1. Germline CDR1 ENHRY, CDR2 SYGVKD. V gave up 6 bases and J gave up 1 base; unmatched junction bases: 5. This CDR3 is built from 14 residues. The CDR3 sequence is CAISGRTGNTEAFF. DNA for the CDR3: TGTGCCATCAGCGGAAGGACAGGGAACACTGAAGCTTTCTTT.

The gene calls are TRBV2 and TRBJ1-2; TRBD1 is a possible D gene (6 bases). The CDR3 covers 13 residues. CDR1 and CDR2 from the germline V gene are SNHLY and FYNNEI. Trimming removed 5 bases from V and 3 bases from J, with 10 bases in between. The CDR3 loop is CASSFRTDYGYTF. The CDR3 bases are TGTGCCAGCAGTTTCAGGACAGACTATGGCTACACCTTC.

There are many counts of this clonotype. J is TRBJ1-2 and V is TRBV7-3; D might be TRBD1 (6 bases). From germline, CDR1 is SGHTA and CDR2 FQGTGA. Deletions cut 5 bases from V and 6 bases from J, with 19 bases between. The CDR3 length is 15 residues. For the CDR3, the DNA is TGTGCCAGCAGCCCAGGACAGCCCATTAATCATGGCTACACCTTC. Translation: CASSPGQPINHGYTF.

This clonotype was picked up a small number of times. The rearrangement joins TRBV28 to TRBJ2-7; a possible D gene is TRBD1 (5 bases). V lost 6 bases and J lost 3, with 12 bases in between. Germline CDR1 reads MDHEN; CDR2 reads SYDVKM. CDR3 length: 13 residues. This CDR3 is CASRGGQHYEQYF. DNA for the CDR3: TGTGCCAGCAGGGGTGGACAACACTACGAGCAGTACTTC.

This clonotype was detected a few times. The chain combines TRBV20-1 with TRBJ2-7, with TRBD1 as a possible D gene (5 bases). The J call is in doubt because the DNA end fits TRBJ2-1 better. Germline values: CDR1 DFQATT, CDR2 SNEGSKA (reference sequence). The CDR3 is 12 residues long. The CDR3 sequence is CSARGRVNEQFF. CDR3 coding DNA: TGCAGTGCTAGAGGCAGGGTCAATGAGCAGTTCTTC.

The rearrangement joins TRBV29-1 to TRBJ1-2, with a weak D call TRBD1 (5 bases). The V end was cut by 1 base, the J end by 5 bases, with 17 bases between. This CDR3 spans 15 amino acids. Germline-derived CDR1 and CDR2 are SQVTM and ANQGSEA. DNA for the CDR3: TGCAGCGTTGAAGCCGGCAGGGCAGGGCGGTATGGCTACACCTTC. It yields the protein CSVEAGRAGRYGYTF.

This chain links TRBV5-8 with TRBJ2-6, with D perhaps matching TRBD2 (6 bases). The CDR3 has 16 residues. Germline V gives CDR1 SGHTS, CDR2 YDEGEE. The V and J ends lost 3 bases and 3 bases respectively, with 13 bases between them. CDR3 nucleotides: TGTGCCAGCAGCTGGGGCACCGGGAGTGGGGCCAACGTCCTGACTTTC. Translation: CASSWGTGSGANVLTF.

CDR3 DNA sequence: TGTGCCAGCACCACAATCCCGGGACACCTGAACACTGAAGCTTTCTTT. Translating gives CASTTIPGHLNTEAFF. The chain joins TRBV27 to TRBJ1-1, with D maybe TRBD1 (6 bases). The V end was cut by 7 bases, the J end by 0 bases, with 18 bases between. The CDR3 sequence is 16 residues long. CDR1 is MNHEY, CDR2 SMNVEV, per germline (reference sequence).

CDR3 region: CSARSLAGVYNEQFF. CDR3 bases: TGCAGTGCTAGATCCCTAGCGGGGGTTTACAATGAGCAGTTCTTC. This sequence joins TRBV20-1 and TRBJ2-7; 10 bases are a match to TRBD2. The J call may be mistaken, given a closer DNA end match to TRBJ2-1. This CDR3 spans 15 amino acids. CDR1 is DFQATT and CDR2 is SNEGSKA in the germline V gene (reference sequence).